This note documents a single TCR beta chain sequence. Antigen: not known. Unmatched junction bases numbered 4, after V lost 0 bases and J lost 15 bases. This CDR3 spans 12 amino acids. Germline assignment: CDR1 SGHAT and CDR2 FQNNGV. Researchers ran the PCR with 60 Vbeta and 13 Jbeta primers. Here immunoSEQ multiplex PCR was the method, and the copy in TCRdb shows in-frame clones only, minus some. Seen in this sample are about 110,000 clones; the ten most common clones hold under 7%. These data belong to a study of cytomegalovirus exposure and HLA in healthy donors. Findings and caveats of the study: In a later analysis, around 18,000 TCR beta sequences were associated with HLA alleles at 0.05 false discovery rate. The authors later found HLA-associated TCR beta chains more clonally expanded than equally common others.

This chain connects TRBV11-2 to TRBJ2-1; 8 bases match TRBD2. Sequencing was carried out using PBMCs. This clonotype was obtained from a man between 40 and 49 years old in good health and CMV-seropositive. Here the CDR3 DNA reads TGTGCCAGCAGCTTAGATGGGACTAGACCGTTCTTC. Translating it yields CASSLDGTRPFF.